This TCR beta chain was found in a study of human T cells and chemical hapten exposure (dated by TCRdb to the early 2020s). Some background on the complete study: For sensitization, 2% DPC in acetone was applied to a roughly 2 cm by roughly 2 cm area of upper inner arm skin. The patient cohort, mostly female, included alopecia areata with under or over 50% scalp involvement, alopecia totalis and alopecia universalis. Weekly therapeutic DPC doses were additionally applied to the scalp of patients throughout the roughly 25-week study period. Peripheral blood TCR repertoire changes were tracked in vivo in alopecia patients during primary and secondary sensitization to the hapten diphenylcyclopropenone (DPC). Patch testing was performed on the upper back with Finn chambers containing 0.01% DPC, and the patch tests were scored after 6 days according to International Contact Dermatitis Research Group standards. Blood samples were taken from patients before sensitization (week 0) and then at 2, 6 and about 24 weeks after DPC sensitization. Libraries were pooled for sequencing, and variation in per-sample TCR yields was attributed mainly to small differences in library volumes within the pool. Blood for TCR sequencing was provided by twenty-nine alopecia patients at one to four time points (pre-sensitization, 2, 6 and 24 weeks). Points the paper makes about the study in general: The number of TCRs above 1 in 1000 frequency did not change with DPC sensitization; there was no evidence of global repertoire structure alterations. Alopecia, a presumed autoimmune disease, was present in all patients, so the immune response of the patients might differ from that of healthy individuals. Repeated subsampling changed both the strength of the expansion versus patch-test correlation and the threshold at which the correlation became significant. Patch test score correlated positively with the number of PT1 expanded TCRs, reaching significance at thresholds 8, 16 and 32 but not at 4. Compared with pre-sensitization or healthy control sets, expanded TCRs formed significantly more large CDR3 similarity clusters, which is consistent with antigen-driven responses.

For this chain, trimming is 7 bases at the V end and 6 bases at the J end, and the number of junction bases without a gene match is 10. Inclusive of the bounding cysteine and phenylalanine, the CDR3 is 14 residues long. Only the CDR3 part of the read is kept: 42 bases, read in frame from the first base. CDR1 DFQATT and CDR2 SNEGSKA are derived from the germline V gene (reference sequence). Receptors were amplified or captured by RACE. This sample was sequenced with a NextSeq 500. During library preparation, unique molecular identifiers were attached to individual cDNA molecules so that TCRs could be counted quantitatively and reproducibly. Each blood RNA sample was used to sequence both TCR alpha and TCR beta chains. Concerning the study's data processing: The median number of TCRs per sample was 95,638, ranging from roughly 23,224 to 690,600. V, J and CDR3 annotation of the TCR reads was performed with the Decombinator software suite. For PS versus PT1 abundance plots, all samples were subsampled to the same number of TCRs (28,000). Expanded TCRs were defined as absent before sensitization and observed at least eight times at the 2-week time point. TCRdb reanalyzed the raw reads on its own, using fastp at Q25 for trimming and MiXCR for clone calling, and kept in-frame beta chains. Each entry is one CDR3 protein sequence, shown with its most common DNA and genes. Clone size and V and J calls follow TCRdb, not the original study. The sample yields roughly 84,000 distinct CDR3 sequences; 11% were counted once. Roughly 3.7% of the sample is held by the ten biggest clonotypes.

The time point label here, explained by the study, means: patch test 3, about 24 weeks after DPC sensitization. The treatment or condition tag for this specimen amounts to: therapeutic diphenylcyclopropenone sensitization with weekly scalp DPC. Blood at each patch-test visit was drawn before the patch test was applied. Patients were eligible if aged 18 to 70, diagnosed with alopecia and judged suitable for DPC therapy, and pregnant patients were excluded. Total RNA was extracted from unfractionated whole blood that had been collected in Tempus Blood RNA tubes. Only a few counts were recorded for this clonotype. Its antigen remains unidentified. Base qualities are missing; no much larger clone stands one base away.

The receptor was isolated from a woman aged 50 to 60 with alopecia areata. Some clones in this sample may be carry-over from other donors' samples. The sample consisted of whole blood, taken in connection with sensitization to the hapten diphenylcyclopropenone (DPC). Recombination linked TRBV20-1 to TRBJ2-3; 10 bases in the middle match TRBD2. The CDR3 reads CSVFSGRAWDTQYF. The nucleotide sequence reads as follows: TGCAGTGTCTTCAGCGGGAGGGCCTGGGATACGCAGTATTTT.